Included here is one T cell receptor (beta chain) sequence, with context. Generated by immunoSEQ multiplex PCR, the TCRdb table keeps only in-frame clones and is missing some. The top ten hold less than 4% of the sample, which has some 420,000 clones, 88% seen once. This specimen comes from a study of Ad26.COV2.S vaccination and SARS-CoV-2 variants. Treatment indicated: around 19 received Ad26.COV2.S at low or high dose, single or two shots; several received placebo; per-sample allocation not given. Repertoires come from day 63 after the first vaccine or placebo injection. The length of the CDR3 is 14 residues. Germline trimming cut 2 bases from V and 5 bases from J; bases unmatched to any gene: 3. Germline CDR1 MDHEN, CDR2 SYDVKM.

This TCR was recovered from a person between 18 and 60 years old who received the Ad26.COV2.S COVID-19 vaccine or a placebo. This specimen consisted of peripheral blood, obtained in a trial of Ad26.COV2.S vaccine versus placebo. The V call is TRBV28, the J call TRBJ2-3; 8 nucleotides agree with TRBD1. CDR3 DNA: TGTGCCAGCAGTTTACAGGGGGCCGTAGATACGCAGTATTTT. Translation gives CASSLQGAVDTQYF.